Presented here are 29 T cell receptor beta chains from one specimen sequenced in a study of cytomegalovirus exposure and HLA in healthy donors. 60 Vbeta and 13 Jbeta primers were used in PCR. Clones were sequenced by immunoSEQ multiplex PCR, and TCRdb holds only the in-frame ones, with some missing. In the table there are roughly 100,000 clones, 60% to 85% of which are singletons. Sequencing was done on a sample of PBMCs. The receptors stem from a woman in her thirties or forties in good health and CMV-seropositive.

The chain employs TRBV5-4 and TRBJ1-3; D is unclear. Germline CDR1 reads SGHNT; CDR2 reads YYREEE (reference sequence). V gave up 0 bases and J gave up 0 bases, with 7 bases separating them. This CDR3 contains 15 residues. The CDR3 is CASSLEPSSGNTIYF. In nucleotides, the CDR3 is TGTGCCAGCAGCTTGGAGCCAAGCTCTGGAAACACCATATATTTT.

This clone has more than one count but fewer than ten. CDR3 protein: CASSLDGGLGYTF. CDR3 DNA: TGTGCCAGCAGTCTAGACGGCGGGCTTGGCTACACCTTC. This chain joins TRBV6-5 and TRBJ1-2; no clear D. The germline V gene encodes CDR1 MNHEY and CDR2 SVGAGI. The length of the CDR3 is 13 residues. Trimming removed 5 bases from V and 7 bases from J, with 14 bases in between.

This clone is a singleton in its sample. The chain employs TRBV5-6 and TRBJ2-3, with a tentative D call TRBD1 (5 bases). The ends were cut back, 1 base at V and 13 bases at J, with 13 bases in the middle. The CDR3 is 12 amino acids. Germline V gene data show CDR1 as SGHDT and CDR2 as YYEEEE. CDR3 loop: CASSLIESREYF. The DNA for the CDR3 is TGTGCCAGCAGCTTGATTGAGAGCAGGGAGTATTTT. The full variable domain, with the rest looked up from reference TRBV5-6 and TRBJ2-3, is DAGVTQSPTHLIKTRGQQVTLRCSPKSGHDTVSWYQQALGQGPQFIFQYYEEEERQRGNFPDRFSGHQFPNYSSELNVNALLLGDSALYLCASSLIESREYFGPGTRLTVL.

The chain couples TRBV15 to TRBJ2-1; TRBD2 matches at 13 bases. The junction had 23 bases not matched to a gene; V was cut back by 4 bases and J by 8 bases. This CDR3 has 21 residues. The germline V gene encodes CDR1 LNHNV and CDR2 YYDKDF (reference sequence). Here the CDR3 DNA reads TGTGCCACCAGCACCTTGGGCGGGGAATCAACTAGCGGGAGGGGAGTCGATGAGCAGTTCTTC. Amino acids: CATSTLGGESTSGRGVDEQFF. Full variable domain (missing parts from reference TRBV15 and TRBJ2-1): DAMVIQNPRYQVTQFGKPVTLSCSQTLNHNVMYWYQQKSSQAPKLLFHYYDKDFNNEADTPDNFQSRRPNTSFCFLDIRSPGLGDTAMYLCATSTLGGESTSGRGVDEQFFGPGTRLTVL.

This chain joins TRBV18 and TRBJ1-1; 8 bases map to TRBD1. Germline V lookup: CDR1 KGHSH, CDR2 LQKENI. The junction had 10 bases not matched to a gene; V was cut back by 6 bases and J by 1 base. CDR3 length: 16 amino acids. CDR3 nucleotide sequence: TGTGCCAGCTCCCCTGGACAGGGATACTGGAACACTGAAGCTTTCTTT. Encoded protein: CASSPGQGYWNTEAFF.

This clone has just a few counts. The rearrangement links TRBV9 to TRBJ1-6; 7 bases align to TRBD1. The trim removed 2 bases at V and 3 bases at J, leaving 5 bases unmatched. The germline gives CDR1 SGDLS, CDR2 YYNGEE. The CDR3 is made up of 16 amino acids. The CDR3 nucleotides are TGTGCCAGCAGCGTGGGCTGGGACAGCTATAATTCACCCCTCCACTTT. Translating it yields CASSVGWDSYNSPLHF.

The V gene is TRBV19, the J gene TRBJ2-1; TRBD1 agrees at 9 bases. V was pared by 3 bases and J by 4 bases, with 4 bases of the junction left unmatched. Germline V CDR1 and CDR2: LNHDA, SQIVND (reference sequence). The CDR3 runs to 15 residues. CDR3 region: CASSMNRGLYNEQFF. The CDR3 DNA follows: TGTGCCAGTAGTATGAACAGGGGGCTTTACAATGAGCAGTTCTTC.

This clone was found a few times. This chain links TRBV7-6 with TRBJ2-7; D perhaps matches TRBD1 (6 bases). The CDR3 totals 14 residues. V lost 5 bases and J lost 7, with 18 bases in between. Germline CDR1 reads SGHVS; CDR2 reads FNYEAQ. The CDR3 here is CASSLGATGLEQYF. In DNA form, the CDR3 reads TGTGCCAGCAGCCTAGGGGCAACAGGGTTGGAGCAGTACTTC.

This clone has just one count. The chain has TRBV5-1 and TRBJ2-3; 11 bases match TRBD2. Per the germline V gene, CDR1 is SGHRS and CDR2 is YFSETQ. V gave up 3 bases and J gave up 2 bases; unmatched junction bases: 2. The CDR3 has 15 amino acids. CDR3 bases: TGCGCCAGCAGCTCGACTAGCGGGATCACAGATACGCAGTATTTT. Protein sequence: CASSSTSGITDTQYF.

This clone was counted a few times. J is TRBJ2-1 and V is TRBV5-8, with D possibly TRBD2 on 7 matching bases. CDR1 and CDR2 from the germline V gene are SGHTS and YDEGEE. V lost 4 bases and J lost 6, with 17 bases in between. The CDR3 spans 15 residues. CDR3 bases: TGTGCCAGCAGCGCAGGGGCGGGCGGGAGCAATGAGCAGTTCTTC. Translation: CASSAGAGGSNEQFF.

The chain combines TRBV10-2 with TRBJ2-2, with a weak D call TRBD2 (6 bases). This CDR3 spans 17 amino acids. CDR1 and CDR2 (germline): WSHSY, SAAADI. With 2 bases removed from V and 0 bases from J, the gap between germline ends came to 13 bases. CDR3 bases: TGCGCCAGCAGTGAGGACGGACTACGCGCGAACACCGGGGAGCTGTTTTTT. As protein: CASSEDGLRANTGELFF.

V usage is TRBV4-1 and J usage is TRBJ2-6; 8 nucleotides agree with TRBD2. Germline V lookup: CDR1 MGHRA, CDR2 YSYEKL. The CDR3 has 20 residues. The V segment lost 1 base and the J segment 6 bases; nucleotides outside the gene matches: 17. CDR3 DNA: TGCGCCAGCAGCCAAGGGCCTTTGCGGGGGGCCGAGGCGACGGCCAACGTCCTGACTTTC. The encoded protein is CASSQGPLRGAEATANVLTF.

CDR3 sequence reads: CASRRQALSNQPQHF. DNA for the CDR3: TGTGCCAGCAGAAGACAGGCCCTCAGCAATCAGCCCCAGCATTTT. J is TRBJ1-5 and V is TRBV6-5, with D possibly matching TRBD1 (6 bases). Per the germline V gene, CDR1 is MNHEY and CDR2 is SVGAGI. Trimming removed 6 bases from V and 1 base from J, with 13 bases in between. The CDR3 has 15 amino acids.

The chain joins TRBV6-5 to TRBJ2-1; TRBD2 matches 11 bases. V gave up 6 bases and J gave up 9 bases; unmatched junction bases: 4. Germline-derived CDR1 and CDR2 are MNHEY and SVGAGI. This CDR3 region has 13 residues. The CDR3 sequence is CASRTSGGGEQFF. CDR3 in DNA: TGTGCCAGCAGAACTAGCGGGGGAGGTGAGCAGTTCTTC.

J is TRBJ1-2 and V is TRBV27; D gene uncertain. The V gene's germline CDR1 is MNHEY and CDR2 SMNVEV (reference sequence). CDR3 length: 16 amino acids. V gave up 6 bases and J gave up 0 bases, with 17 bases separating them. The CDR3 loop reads CASSQGEAKTNYGYTF. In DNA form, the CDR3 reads TGTGCCAGCAGCCAAGGAGAAGCAAAAACTAACTATGGCTACACCTTC.

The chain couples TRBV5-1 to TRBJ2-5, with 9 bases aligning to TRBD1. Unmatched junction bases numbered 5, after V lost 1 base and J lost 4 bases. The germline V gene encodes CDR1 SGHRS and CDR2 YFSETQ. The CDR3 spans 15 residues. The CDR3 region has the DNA TGCGCCAGCAGCTTGATGGGACAGGGCCTAGAGACCCAGTACTTC. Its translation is CASSLMGQGLETQYF.

This chain's CDR3 is CSGYSKIYNEQFF. CDR3 sequence (DNA): TGCAGCGGCTACAGTAAGATCTACAATGAGCAGTTCTTC. The genes are TRBV29-1 and TRBJ2-1, with unresolved D. V gave up 7 bases and J gave up 3 bases, with 13 bases separating them. Germline V gives CDR1 SQVTM, CDR2 ANQGSEA. The CDR3 has 13 residues.

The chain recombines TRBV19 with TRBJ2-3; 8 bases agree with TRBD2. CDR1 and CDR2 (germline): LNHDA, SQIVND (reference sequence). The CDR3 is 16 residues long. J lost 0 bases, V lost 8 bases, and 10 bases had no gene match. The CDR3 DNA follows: TGTGCCAGTTCAGCGGGAGATAGGGTTAGCACAGATACGCAGTATTTT. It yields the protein CASSAGDRVSTDTQYF.

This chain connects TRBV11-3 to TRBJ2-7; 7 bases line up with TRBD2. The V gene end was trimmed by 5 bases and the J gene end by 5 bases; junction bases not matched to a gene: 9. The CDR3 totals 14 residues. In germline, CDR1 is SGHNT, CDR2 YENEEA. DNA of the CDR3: TGTGCCAGCAGCGCGGAGTCGGGAGGCCACGAGCAGTACTTC. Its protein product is CASSAESGGHEQYF.

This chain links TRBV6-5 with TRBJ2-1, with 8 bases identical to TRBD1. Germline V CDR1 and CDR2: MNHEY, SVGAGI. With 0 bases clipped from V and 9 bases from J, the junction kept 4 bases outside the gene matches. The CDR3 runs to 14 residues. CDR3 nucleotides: TGTGCCAGCAGTTACTCGGGACAGGCCCCTGAGCAGTTCTTC. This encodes CASSYSGQAPEQFF.

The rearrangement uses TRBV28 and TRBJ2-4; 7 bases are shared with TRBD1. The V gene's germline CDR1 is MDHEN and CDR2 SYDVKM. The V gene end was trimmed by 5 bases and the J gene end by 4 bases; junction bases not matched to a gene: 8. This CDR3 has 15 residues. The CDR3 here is CASSPWPRGKNIQYF. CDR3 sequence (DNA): TGTGCCAGCAGTCCTTGGCCCAGGGGGAAAAACATTCAGTACTTC.

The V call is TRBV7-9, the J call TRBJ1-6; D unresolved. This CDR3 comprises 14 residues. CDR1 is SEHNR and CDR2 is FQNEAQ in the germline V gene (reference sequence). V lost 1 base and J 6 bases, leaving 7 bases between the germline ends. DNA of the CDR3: TGTGCCAGCAGCTTAGTACAGAGTAATTCACCCCTCCACTTT. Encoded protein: CASSLVQSNSPLHF.

CDR3 coding DNA: TGTGCCAGCAGCCCGGGACAGGGTTTCTCTAATGAAAAACTGTTTTTT. This sequence encodes CASSPGQGFSNEKLFF. This chain connects TRBV28 to TRBJ1-4, with TRBD1 matching 9 bases. V gave up 6 bases and J gave up 3 bases; unmatched junction bases: 8. The germline V gene encodes CDR1 MDHEN and CDR2 SYDVKM. The CDR3 runs 16 residues.

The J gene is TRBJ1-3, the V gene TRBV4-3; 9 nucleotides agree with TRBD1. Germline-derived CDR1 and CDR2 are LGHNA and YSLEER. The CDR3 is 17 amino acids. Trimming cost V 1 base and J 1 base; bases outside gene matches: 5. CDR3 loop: CASSQGQGVASGNTIYF. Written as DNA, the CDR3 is TGCGCCAGCAGCCAAGGACAGGGGGTAGCTTCTGGAAACACCATATATTTT.

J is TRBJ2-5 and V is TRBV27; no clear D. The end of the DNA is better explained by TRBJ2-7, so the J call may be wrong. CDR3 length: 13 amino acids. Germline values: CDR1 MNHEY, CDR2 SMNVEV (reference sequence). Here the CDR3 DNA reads TGTGCCAGCAGTTTAGCGCCAACCTACGAGCAGTACTTC. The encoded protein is CASSLAPTYEQYF.

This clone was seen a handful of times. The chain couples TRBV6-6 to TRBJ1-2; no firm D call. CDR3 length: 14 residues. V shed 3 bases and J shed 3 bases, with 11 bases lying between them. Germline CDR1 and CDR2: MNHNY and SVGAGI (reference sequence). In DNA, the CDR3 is TGTGCCAGCAGTTATCCCCGGGATGACTATGGCTACACCTTC. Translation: CASSYPRDDYGYTF.

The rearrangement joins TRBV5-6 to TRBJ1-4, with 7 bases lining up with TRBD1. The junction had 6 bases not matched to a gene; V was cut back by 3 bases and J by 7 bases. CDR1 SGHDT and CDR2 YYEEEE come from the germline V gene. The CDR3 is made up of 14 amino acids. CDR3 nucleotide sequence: TGTGCCAGCAGCTCCCAGGGGGAGGCTGAAAAACTGTTTTTT. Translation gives CASSSQGEAEKLFF.

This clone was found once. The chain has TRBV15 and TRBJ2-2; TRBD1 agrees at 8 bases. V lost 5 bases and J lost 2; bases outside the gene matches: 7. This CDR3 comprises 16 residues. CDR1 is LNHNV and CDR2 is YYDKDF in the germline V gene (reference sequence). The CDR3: CATSPLDRGNTGELFF. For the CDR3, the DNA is TGTGCCACCAGCCCCCTCGACAGGGGCAACACCGGGGAGCTGTTTTTT.

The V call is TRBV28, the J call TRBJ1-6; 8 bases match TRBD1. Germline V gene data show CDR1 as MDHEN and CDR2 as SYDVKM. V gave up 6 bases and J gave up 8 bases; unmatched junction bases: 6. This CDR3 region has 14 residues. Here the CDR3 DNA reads TGTGCCAGCAGCCCAAGACAGGGGTATTCACCCCTCCACTTT. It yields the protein CASSPRQGYSPLHF.